The T cell receptor (beta chain) under discussion was sequenced for a study of blood T cell repertoires in COVID-19. Study context: From the United States, Italy and Spain came samples of acute and convalescent COVID-19. T cells, B-cell-depleted T cells, or PBMCs provided the cDNA or gDNA that served as material.

Study processing details: Amplification from reference gene primers served as the basis for estimated nucleated cell counts. Assay: immunoSEQ multiplex PCR; the TCRdb copy retains only in-frame clones and omits some. V and J calls and clone size are as listed in that table; D and trimming were resolved from the DNA. The table includes around 97,000 clones, around 84% detected once. The ends were cut back, 7 bases at V and 4 bases at J, with 13 bases in the middle. The CDR3 runs to 13 residues. CDR1 is MNHEY, CDR2 SVGAGI, per germline. The chain uses TRBV6-5 and TRBJ1-1; D not resolved. Material for sequencing was peripheral blood. The sequence derives from a human donor in a cohort sampled during active COVID-19. CDR3 region: CASTSGGGTEAFF. CDR3 sequence (DNA): TGTGCCAGCACCTCGGGAGGTGGCACTGAAGCTTTCTTT.